The T cell receptor beta chain under discussion was sequenced for a study of human T cells and chemical hapten exposure. Overall study: Patients got weekly scalp diphenylcyclopropenone doses over the approximately 25-week study.

This clonotype has only a few counts. Its antigen is as yet unknown. The time point is: patch test 1, 2 weeks after DPC sensitization. Stated treatment: therapeutic diphenylcyclopropenone sensitization with weekly scalp DPC. Non-pregnant alopecia patients aged 18 to 70, suitable for DPC therapy. Authors' methods: There were a median of approximately 88,000 TCRs per sample, with a range from about 23,224 to 750,000. TCRdb fed the RACE reads into MiXCR, producing one record per CDR3 protein. It is TCRdb's table, rather than the study itself, that gives the V and J calls and clone size. The top ten hold about 1.3% of the sample, which has 79,000 or so distinct CDR3 sequences, under 13% seen once. Study findings and constraints: Among expanded TCRs, significantly more large CDR3 similarity clusters formed than among controls.

The clonotype was recovered from a woman in her forties or fifties with alopecia areata. Some clones in this sample may be carry-over from other donors' samples. The sample in question was whole blood, obtained in connection with sensitization to the hapten diphenylcyclopropenone (DPC).

The CDR3 nucleotides are TGTGCCAGCGGGCCGGACAGGTCCTACGAGCAGTACTTC. It codes for CASGPDRSYEQYF. This chain uses TRBV2 with TRBJ2-7; 7 bases match TRBD1. Germline V gives CDR1 SNHLY, CDR2 FYNNEI. The CDR3 loop spans 13 amino acids. V was clipped by 8 bases and J by 1 base; unmatched bases: 5.